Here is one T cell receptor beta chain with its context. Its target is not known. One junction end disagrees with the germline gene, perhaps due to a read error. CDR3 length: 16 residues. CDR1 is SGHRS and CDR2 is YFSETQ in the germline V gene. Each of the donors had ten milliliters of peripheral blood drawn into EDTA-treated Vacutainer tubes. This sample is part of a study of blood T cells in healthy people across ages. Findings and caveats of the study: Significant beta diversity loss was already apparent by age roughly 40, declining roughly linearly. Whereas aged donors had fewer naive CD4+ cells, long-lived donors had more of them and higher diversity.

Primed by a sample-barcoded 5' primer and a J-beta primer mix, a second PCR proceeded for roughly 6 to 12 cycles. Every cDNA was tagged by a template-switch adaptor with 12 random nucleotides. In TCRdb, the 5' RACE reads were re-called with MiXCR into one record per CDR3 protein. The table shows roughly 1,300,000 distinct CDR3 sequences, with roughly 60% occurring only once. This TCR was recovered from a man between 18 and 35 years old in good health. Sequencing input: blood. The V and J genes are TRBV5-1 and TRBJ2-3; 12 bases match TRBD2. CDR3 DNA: TGCGTCAGCAGCCAGCTAGCGGGAGGGCCCTCAGATACGCAGTATTTT. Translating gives CVSSQLAGGPSDTQYF.